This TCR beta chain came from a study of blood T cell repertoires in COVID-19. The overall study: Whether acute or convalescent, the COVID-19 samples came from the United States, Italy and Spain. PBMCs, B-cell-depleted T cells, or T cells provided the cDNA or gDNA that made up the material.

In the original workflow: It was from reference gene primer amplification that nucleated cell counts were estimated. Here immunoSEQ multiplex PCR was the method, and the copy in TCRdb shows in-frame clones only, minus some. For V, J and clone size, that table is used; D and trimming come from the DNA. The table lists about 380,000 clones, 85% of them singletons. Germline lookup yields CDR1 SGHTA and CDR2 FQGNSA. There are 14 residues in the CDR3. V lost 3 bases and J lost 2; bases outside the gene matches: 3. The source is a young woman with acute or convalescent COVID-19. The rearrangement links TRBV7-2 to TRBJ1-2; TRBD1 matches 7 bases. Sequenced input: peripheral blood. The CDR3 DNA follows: TGTGCCAGCAGCTTGGACAGGATAAACTATGGCTACACCTTC. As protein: CASSLDRINYGYTF.